This T cell receptor beta chain was documented in a study of cytomegalovirus exposure and HLA in healthy donors. Study-wide points: Follow-up analysis found HLA locus-dependent TCR association rates, highest for DRB1 and lowest for HLA-C.

A multiplex PCR was run with 60 Vbeta primers and 13 Jbeta primers. Data came from immunoSEQ multiplex PCR; TCRdb stores just in-frame clones and leaves some out. The sample has 85,000 to 130,000 clones; roughly 71% are singletons. Worth noting for this clone: Its antigen is undetermined.

Germline V gene data show CDR1 as MNHEY and CDR2 as SVGAGI. This CDR3 is 13 amino acids long. Trimming took 4 bases from V and 2 from J, leaving 9 bases between them. This TCR was recovered from a male donor in good health and CMV-seropositive. This rearrangement joins TRBV6-5 to TRBJ2-7; D gene unclear. Sequencing input: PBMCs. CDR3 DNA: TGTGCCAGCAGTTTCCAACTAACCTACGAGCAGTACTTC. This codes for CASSFQLTYEQYF.